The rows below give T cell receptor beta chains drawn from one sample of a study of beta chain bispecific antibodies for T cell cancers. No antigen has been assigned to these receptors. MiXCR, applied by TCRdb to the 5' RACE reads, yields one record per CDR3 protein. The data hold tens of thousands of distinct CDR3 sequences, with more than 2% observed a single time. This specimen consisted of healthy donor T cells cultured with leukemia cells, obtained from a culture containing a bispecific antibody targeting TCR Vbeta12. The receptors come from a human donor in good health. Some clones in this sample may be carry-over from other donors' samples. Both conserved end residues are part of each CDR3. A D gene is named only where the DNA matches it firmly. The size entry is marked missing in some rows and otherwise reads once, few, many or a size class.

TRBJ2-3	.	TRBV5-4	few	TGTGCCAGCAGCAAAAGCCGGGGGACAGATACGCAGTATTTT	CASSKSRGTDTQYF
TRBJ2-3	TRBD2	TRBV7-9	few	TGTGCCAGCAGCCGGACTAGCGGGGGCACAGATACGCAGTATTTT	CASSRTSGGTDTQYF
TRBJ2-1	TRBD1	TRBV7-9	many	TGTGCCAGCAGCCCGAGACAGGGTCTGAATGAGCAGTTCTTC	CASSPRQGLNEQFF
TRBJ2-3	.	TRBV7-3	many	TGTGCCAGCAGCTTAATCACGGGGCTAGCGCCAGATACGCAGTATTTT	CASSLITGLAPDTQYF
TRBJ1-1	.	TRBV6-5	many	TGTGCCAGCAGTTACCGGGGAATGAACACTGAAGCTTTCTTT	CASSYRGMNTEAFF
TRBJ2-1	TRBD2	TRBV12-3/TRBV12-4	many	TGTGCCAGCACTCTTAGCGGGGGGCACTACAATGAGCAGTTCTTC	CASTLSGGHYNEQFF
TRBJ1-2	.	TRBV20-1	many	TGCAGTGCTAGAGAAGCAGGGCTAAGTGGCTACACCTTC	CSAREAGLSGYTF
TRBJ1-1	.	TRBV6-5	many	TGTGCCAGCAATTTTCACCTGAACACTGAAGCTTTCTTT	CASNFHLNTEAFF
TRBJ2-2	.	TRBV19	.	TGTGCCAGTAGTAACAGGGCGAACACCGGGGAGCTGTTTTTT	CASSNRANTGELFF
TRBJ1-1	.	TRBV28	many	TGTGCCAGCAGCCAAACAAAGGAATCGTATTCGAACACTGAAGCTTTCTTT	CASSQTKESYSNTEAFF
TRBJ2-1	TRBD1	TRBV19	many	TGTGCCAGTAGTATCAACAGGGGCGCGTCGGATGAGCAGTTCTTC	CASSINRGASDEQFF
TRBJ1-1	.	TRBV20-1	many	TGCAGTGCTAGTCGAAGACAGAAATCCACTGAAGCTTTCTTT	CSASRRQKSTEAFF
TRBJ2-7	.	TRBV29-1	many	TGCAGCGTCCCAGGGGAAATCGAGCAGTACTTC	CSVPGEIEQYF